The clone carrying this T cell receptor beta chain was seen just once. The germline CDR1 and CDR2 sequences are LNHDA and SQIVND (reference sequence). Deletions cut 2 bases from V and 0 bases from J, with 16 bases between. The CDR3 has 17 residues. The data are from a study of T cell changes during pregnancy in multiple sclerosis. Measured with immunoSEQ multiplex PCR; TCRdb has only the in-frame clones, and not every one. The table has around 130,000 clones, 95% to 98% seen once. The TCR sequence derives from a female donor with multiple sclerosis, enrolled in a pregnancy study. The rearrangement links TRBV19 to TRBJ1-2; tentatively, D is TRBD1 (6 bases). Sequenced material: peripheral blood, taken after pregnancy. The CDR3 loop is CASSIRTAWGANYGYTF. The CDR3 region has the DNA TGTGCCAGTAGTATACGGACAGCGTGGGGAGCTAACTATGGCTACACCTTC.